One T cell receptor (beta chain) is described in this entry. As yet, its antigen is unknown. The sample comes from a study of cytomegalovirus exposure and HLA in healthy donors. Regarding the study as a whole: Prediction of most subjects' HLA-A and HLA-B alleles by TCR beta sequences was reportedly accurate. Researchers reported that a few CMV-associated chains were confirmed in vitro as CMV antigen-specific. In presence/absence analyses, roughly uniform sequencing depth across donors was assumed. The majority of TCR sequences were rare, yet some public TCRs appeared in many donors.

The CDR3 spans 12 residues. Germline V lookup: CDR1 GTSNPN, CDR2 SVGIG (reference sequence). V dropped 7 bases and J dropped 3 bases, with 13 bases sitting between them. With 60 Vbeta and 13 Jbeta primers, the PCR was carried out. Measured with immunoSEQ multiplex PCR; TCRdb has only the in-frame clones, and not every one. The sample has over 65,000 clones, 75% seen once. The chain joins TRBV30 to TRBJ2-7; a weak D match, TRBD1 (7 bases). This receptor was taken from a woman between 40 and 50 years old in good health and CMV-seronegative. The sample consisted of PBMCs. CDR3 sequence reads: CASRQGGYEQYF. In nucleotides, the CDR3 is TGTGCCTCCCGACAGGGAGGCTACGAGCAGTACTTC.